A single sample gave rise to the 17 T cell receptor beta chains below, sequenced in a study of blood T cell repertoires in COVID-19. TCRdb's table, derived via immunoSEQ multiplex PCR, lists solely in-frame clones and lacks some. The profile shows under 300,000 clones, around 86% of them singletons. The specimen was peripheral blood. The receptor source for this set is a woman aged 40 to 55 who had recovered from COVID-19.

This chain connects TRBV2 to TRBJ2-7, with a weak D call TRBD2 (6 bases). Germline V lookup: CDR1 SNHLY, CDR2 FYNNEI. This CDR3 is built from 16 residues. Trimming removed 3 bases at V and 2 bases at J, with 17 bases between. CDR3: CASSELGGGNPYEQYF. As DNA, the CDR3 is TGTGCCAGCAGTGAGTTGGGTGGGGGGAACCCCTACGAGCAGTACTTC. Combining the CDR3 with reference TRBV2 and TRBJ2-7 gives the whole variable domain EPEVTQTPSHQVTQMGQEVILRCVPISNHLYFYWYRQILGQKVEFLVSFYNNEISEKSEIFDDQFSVERPDGSNFTLKIRSTKLEDSAMYFCASSELGGGNPYEQYFGPGTRLTVT.

V is TRBV9 and J is TRBJ2-5; D gene ambiguous. This CDR3 comprises 14 residues. CDR1 and CDR2 (germline): SGDLS, YYNGEE. V was shortened by 0 bases and J by 1 base, with 7 bases between the two germline ends. The CDR3 sequence is CASSVGNSQETQYF. The CDR3 nucleotides read TGTGCCAGCAGCGTAGGGAACAGCCAAGAGACCCAGTACTTC.

This clone turned up a few times. The chain joins TRBV18 to TRBJ1-1; no firm D call. Germline lookup yields CDR1 KGHSH and CDR2 LQKENI. This CDR3 comprises 16 residues. V was pared by 3 bases and J by 2 bases, with 16 bases between. CDR3 in DNA: TGTGCCAGCTCACCGGGTCTATGGACTAGCAACACTGAAGCTTTCTTT. This encodes CASSPGLWTSNTEAFF.

J is TRBJ2-7 and V is TRBV18, with TRBD1 identical over 11 bases. J was trimmed by 4 bases and V by 6 bases; bases with no gene match: 5. CDR1 is KGHSH, CDR2 LQKENI, per germline. CDR3 length: 14 amino acids. Here the CDR3 reads CASSRGTGGYEQYF. CDR3 nucleotide sequence: TGTGCCAGCTCGCGAGGGACAGGGGGTTACGAGCAGTACTTC.

The chain recombines TRBV6-5 with TRBJ2-2; 10 bases are shared with TRBD2. CDR1 is MNHEY and CDR2 is SVGAGI in the germline V gene. This CDR3 is 13 amino acids long. Trimming cost V 7 bases and J 5 bases; bases outside gene matches: 1. The CDR3 nucleotides read TGTGCCAGCACTAGCGGGAGAACCGGGGAGCTGTTTTTT. Protein: CASTSGRTGELFF.

The gene calls are TRBV30 and TRBJ1-6; 7 positions match TRBD1. The CDR3 has 14 amino acids. Germline CDR1 GTSNPN, CDR2 SVGIG (reference sequence). Unmatched junction bases numbered 5, after V lost 0 bases and J lost 9 bases. DNA for the CDR3: TGTGCCTGGAGTGTGACAGGGACGAGTTCACCCCTCCACTTT. Translated: CAWSVTGTSSPLHF.

The chain carries TRBV7-2 and TRBJ1-2; 9 bases map to TRBD1. CDR1 is SGHTA and CDR2 is FQGNSA in the germline V gene. Germline trimming cut 5 bases from V and 3 bases from J; bases unmatched to any gene: 4. The CDR3 consists of 14 residues. The CDR3 DNA reads as TGTGCCAGCAGCCTCTGGACAGGGGACTATGGCTACACCTTC. It is translated as CASSLWTGDYGYTF. The variable domain in full, with the rest retrieved from reference TRBV7-2 and TRBJ1-2, is GAGVSQSPSNKVTEKGKDVELRCDPISGHTALYWYRQSLGQGLEFLIYFQGNSAPDKSGLPSDRFSAERTGGSVSTLTIQRTQQEDSAVYLCASSLWTGDYGYTFGSGTRLTVV.

V gene TRBV24-1 combines with J gene TRBJ2-1; TRBD2 agrees at 14 bases. V lost 4 bases, J lost 9 bases, and 7 bases stayed unmatched. Germline V lookup: CDR1 KGHDR, CDR2 SFDVKD. The CDR3 loop spans 16 amino acids. The CDR3 sequence: CATSDPGLAGVFEQFF. The CDR3 DNA follows: TGTGCCACCAGTGACCCGGGACTAGCGGGAGTTTTTGAGCAGTTCTTC.

This chain links TRBV7-3 with TRBJ2-3, with D unresolved. The CDR3 runs to 13 residues. Germline V gene data show CDR1 as SGHTA and CDR2 as FQGTGA. V lost 4 bases to trimming and J lost 0 bases, with 5 bases between them. CDR3 coding DNA: TGTGCCAGCAGCTCCCCTAGCACAGATACGCAGTATTTT. It is translated as CASSSPSTDTQYF. The full variable domain, completed using reference TRBV7-3 and TRBJ2-3, is GAGVSQTPSNKVTEKGKYVELRCDPISGHTALYWYRQSLGQGPEFLIYFQGTGAADDSGLPNDRFFAVRPEGSVSTLKIQRTERGDSAVYLCASSSPSTDTQYFGPGTRLTVL.

The rearrangement joins TRBV19 to TRBJ2-5; tentative D call: TRBD2 (6 bases). This CDR3 has 15 amino acids. Trimming removed 3 bases at V and 1 base at J, with 12 bases between. Germline V gene sequence: CDR1 LNHDA, CDR2 SQIVND (reference sequence). The CDR3 DNA reads as TGTGCCAGTAGTATTGGGGGGAAGGGCCAAGAGACCCAGTACTTC. Its translation is CASSIGGKGQETQYF.

The V call is TRBV7-9, the J call TRBJ2-1; D is possibly TRBD2 (5 bases). There are 14 residues in the CDR3. Germline V gene sequence: CDR1 SEHNR, CDR2 FQNEAQ (reference sequence). The V end lost 5 bases, the J end lost 9 bases, and 17 bases lay between the germline ends. The CDR3: CASSITPGLGEQFF. As DNA, the CDR3 is TGTGCCAGCAGCATAACTCCCGGACTGGGTGAGCAGTTCTTC.

The chain joins TRBV2 to TRBJ2-1; 8 nucleotides match TRBD2. The germline V gene has CDR1 SNHLY and CDR2 FYNNEI. This CDR3 has 14 residues. V gave up 3 bases and J gave up 7 bases; unmatched junction bases: 5. The CDR3 protein is CASSEGLVQNEQFF. The CDR3 nucleotides read TGTGCCAGCAGTGAGGGACTAGTTCAGAATGAGCAGTTCTTC.

V is TRBV19 and J is TRBJ2-5; the D is unclear. The CDR3 extends over 15 amino acids. Trimming stripped 7 bases from V and 5 bases from J, with 20 bases between. The germline CDR1 and CDR2 sequences are LNHDA and SQIVND (reference sequence). The CDR3 spells CASTSPPPAKETQYF. The CDR3 nucleotides read TGTGCCAGTACCTCACCCCCCCCAGCGAAGGAGACCCAGTACTTC.

J is TRBJ1-3 and V is TRBV11-3; D is ambiguous. Germline-derived CDR1 and CDR2 are SGHNT and YENEEA. The germline V and J ends were trimmed by 1 base and 4 bases, with 5 bases remaining between them. The CDR3 runs to 13 residues. The CDR3 is CASSLAGGNTIYF. The CDR3 coding sequence is TGTGCCAGCAGCTTAGCCGGGGGAAACACCATATATTTT.

The J gene is TRBJ2-1, the V gene TRBV4-1; 8 nucleotides line up with TRBD2. Per the germline V gene, CDR1 is MGHRA and CDR2 is YSYEKL. The CDR3 spans 17 residues. The V gene end was trimmed by 4 bases and the J gene end by 4 bases; junction bases not matched to a gene: 12. The CDR3 nucleotides read TGCGCCAGCAGCCTACACCCAGCGGGGGCGGGATACAATGAGCAGTTCTTC. Residues: CASSLHPAGAGYNEQFF.

The chain recombines TRBV30 with TRBJ2-3; D perhaps matches TRBD2 (6 bases). Trimming removed 1 base at V and 0 bases at J, with 8 bases between. From germline, CDR1 is GTSNPN and CDR2 SVGIG (reference sequence). CDR3 length equals 14 residues. The CDR3 sequence: CAWSGGVSTDTQYF. The CDR3 coding sequence is TGTGCCTGGAGTGGGGGGGTCAGCACAGATACGCAGTATTTT.

J is TRBJ2-5 and V is TRBV29-1; 9 bases fit TRBD2. Germline V gene data show CDR1 as SQVTM and CDR2 as ANQGSEA. V trimming: 4 bases; J trimming: 4 bases; junction bases outside the gene matches: 7. The CDR3 is made up of 14 amino acids. The CDR3 bases are TGCAGCGTTGGGCGCTTACTAGCGGGAGAGACCCAGTACTTC. This encodes CSVGRLLAGETQYF.